This T cell receptor (beta chain) emerged from a study of cytotoxic CD8 clonotypes in ibrutinib-treated CLL. Trimming shortened V by 7 bases and J by 0 bases, and 15 bases separated the two germline ends. Germline-derived CDR1 and CDR2 are LNHNV and YYDKDF (reference sequence). CDR3 length: 15 residues. Some clones are missing from TCRdb's copy, which holds only in-frame ones; the method was immunoSEQ multiplex PCR. This sample has around 40,000 clones, with 71% found just once. This clonotype was obtained from a human donor with chronic lymphocytic leukemia. This chain links TRBV15 with TRBJ1-2; the D is unclear. The sample in question was PBMCs, obtained at disease progression, from a patient treated with ibrutinib. CDR3 residues: CATTPPGGPNYGYTF. In nucleotides, the CDR3 is TGTGCCACCACCCCTCCTGGCGGTCCTAACTATGGCTACACCTTC.